One and the same sample provided the 24 T cell receptor beta chains below, sequenced in a study of early T cells in non-severe SARS-CoV-2 infection. Each CDR3 protein gets one entry after TCRdb re-called the 5' RACE reads with MiXCR. Seen here are approximately 97,000 distinct CDR3 sequences, approximately 11% observed once, and the top ten hold roughly 4.5%. The starting material was whole blood, obtained at baseline. These receptors all come from an adult who was a healthcare worker with PCR-confirmed SARS-CoV-2 infection or an uninfected control (not recorded which).

This clonotype has a count of ten or more. This chain links TRBV29-1 with TRBJ1-5, with D maybe TRBD1 (5 bases). The CDR3 extends over 14 amino acids. Germline loops: CDR1 SQVTM, CDR2 ANQGSEA. V was pared by 4 bases and J by 3 bases, with 13 bases between. Here the CDR3 DNA reads TGCAGCGTTGCGGGGGGGGTCTCCAATCAGCCCCAGCATTTT. Its translation is CSVAGGVSNQPQHF.

The gene calls are TRBV5-4 and TRBJ2-3; TRBD2 matches 14 bases. Losses at the gene ends were 1 base for V and 0 bases for J; bases not matched to a gene: 7. CDR1 is SGHNT, CDR2 YYREEE, per germline (reference sequence). CDR3 length: 19 amino acids. The CDR3 sequence is CASSLWGTSGRISTDTQYF. In DNA form, the CDR3 reads TGTGCCAGCAGCTTGTGGGGGACTAGCGGGAGAATTAGCACAGATACGCAGTATTTT. Variable domain in full (rest from reference TRBV5-4 and TRBJ2-3): ETGVTQSPTHLIKTRGQQVTLRCSSQSGHNTVSWYQQALGQGPQFIFQYYREEENGRGNFPPRFSGLQFPNYSSELNVNALELDDSALYLCASSLWGTSGRISTDTQYFGPGTRLTVL.

The chain couples TRBV20-1 to TRBJ1-6; D gene uncertain. CDR3 length equals 13 residues. V lost 1 base and J 10 bases, leaving 11 bases between the germline ends. The germline V gene has CDR1 DFQATT and CDR2 SNEGSKA (reference sequence). The CDR3, as DNA: TGCAGTGCTAGAGGCGGCGGAGTATCACCCCTCCACTTT. Translation gives CSARGGGVSPLHF.

There are many counts of this clonotype. The V call is TRBV5-1, the J call TRBJ1-2; TRBD1 is a possible D gene (5 bases). The V gene's germline CDR1 is SGHRS and CDR2 YFSETQ. This CDR3 contains 14 residues. Between the trimmed V and J ends, which lost 3 bases and 6 bases, there was a span of 15 bases. The CDR3 nucleotides are TGCGCCAGCAGCTCGCCGGAGGCAGGGAATGGCTACACCTTC. Translated, it gives CASSSPEAGNGYTF.

This chain connects TRBV14 to TRBJ2-3, with D hard to call. CDR1 and CDR2 (germline): SGHDN, FVKESK. The length of the CDR3 is 12 residues. V gave up 4 bases and J gave up 4 bases, with 6 bases separating them. The CDR3 DNA sequence: TGTGCCAGCAGCCCTGGAGCAGATACGCAGTATTTT. The encoded protein is CASSPGADTQYF.

In this sample, this clonotype turned up a few times. This chain uses TRBV20-1 with TRBJ1-1; D is unresolved. CDR1 and CDR2 (germline): DFQATT, SNEGSKA (reference sequence). The CDR3 is 12 residues long. Between the trimmed V and J ends, which lost 3 bases and 4 bases, there was a span of 9 bases. CDR3 in amino acids: CSASKAGTEAFF. As DNA, the CDR3 is TGCAGTGCTAGCAAGGCAGGCACTGAAGCTTTCTTT.

This sequence joins TRBV7-2 and TRBJ1-2, with no clear D. The germline V gene encodes CDR1 SGHTA and CDR2 FQGNSA. The V end lost 5 bases, the J end lost 6 bases, and 19 bases lay between the germline ends. The CDR3 is 15 residues long. As DNA, the CDR3 is TGTGCCAGCAGCCTTACGTTCGTAGCCAGGCATGGCTACACCTTC. Protein: CASSLTFVARHGYTF. The full variable domain, its missing parts supplied by reference TRBV7-2 and TRBJ1-2, is GAGVSQSPSNKVTEKGKDVELRCDPISGHTALYWYRQSLGQGLEFLIYFQGNSAPDKSGLPSDRFSAERTGGSVSTLTIQRTQQEDSAVYLCASSLTFVARHGYTFGSGTRLTVV.

At least ten counts were recorded for this clonotype. The V call is TRBV19, the J call TRBJ1-6; D might be TRBD1 (6 bases). CDR1 is LNHDA and CDR2 is SQIVND in the germline V gene (reference sequence). Trimming took off 6 bases at V and 4 bases at J, with 13 bases between the two ends. This CDR3 comprises 15 residues. The CDR3 coding sequence is TGTGCCAGTAGCCAACAGGGAAATTATAATTCACCCCTCCACTTT. This sequence encodes CASSQQGNYNSPLHF.

The chain couples TRBV5-5 to TRBJ2-7, with 8 bases lining up with TRBD2. The CDR3 length is 17 residues. J was trimmed by 2 bases and V by 4 bases; bases with no gene match: 14. CDR1 is SGHKS and CDR2 is YYEKEE in the germline V gene (reference sequence). Here the CDR3 reads CASSPGIAGSNPYEQYF. CDR3 coding DNA: TGTGCCAGCAGCCCCGGGATAGCGGGATCGAATCCCTACGAGCAGTACTTC.

The sample holds many counts of this clonotype. The gene calls are TRBV4-2 and TRBJ2-3, with 9 nucleotides matching TRBD1. This CDR3 has 16 residues. Germline CDR1 and CDR2: LGHNA and YNFKEQ. The J segment lost 1 base and the V segment lost 2 bases, leaving 4 bases of the junction unmatched. CDR3 region: CASSQPTGGRTDTQYF. The CDR3 coding sequence is TGTGCCAGCAGCCAACCCACAGGGGGCCGCACAGATACGCAGTATTTT.

CDR3 sequence (DNA): TGTGCCAGCAGCCACCAGGGGACAGGGCCCTACGAGCAGTACTTC. It codes for CASSHQGTGPYEQYF. The genes are TRBV5-5 and TRBJ2-7; 9 positions match TRBD1. CDR1 is SGHKS and CDR2 is YYEKEE in the germline V gene (reference sequence). V lost 4 bases, J lost 2 bases, and 7 bases stayed unmatched. The CDR3 totals 15 residues.

This clonotype has at least ten counts. J is TRBJ2-5 and V is TRBV7-2; 11 bases align to TRBD2. The CDR3 consists of 15 residues. Germline V CDR1 and CDR2: SGHTA, FQGNSA. Trimming at V came to 3 bases and at J to 5 bases, leaving 5 bases not matched to a gene. The CDR3 sequence: CASSLNSGRGETQYF. In DNA, the CDR3 is TGTGCCAGCAGCTTGAATAGCGGGAGGGGGGAGACCCAGTACTTC.

This clonotype was counted ten times or more. The chain links TRBV5-8 to TRBJ1-2, with a weak D call TRBD1 (5 bases). CDR1 and CDR2 (germline): SGHTS, YDEGEE. CDR3 length: 16 amino acids. V lost 3 bases, J lost 4 bases, and 19 bases lay in between. Here the CDR3 reads CASSWSWGVGGYGYTF. CDR3 DNA: TGTGCCAGCAGCTGGTCGTGGGGCGTCGGAGGCTATGGCTACACCTTC.

Regarding this clonotype: This may be a read error: a much more frequent sequence differs by one nucleotide. This chain uses TRBV20-1 with TRBJ2-1; TRBD2 matches at 7 bases. This CDR3 comprises 11 residues. The V and J ends lost 3 bases and 13 bases, in that order; junction bases with no gene match: 6. From germline, CDR1 is DFQATT and CDR2 SNEGSKA (reference sequence). The CDR3 reads CSASHGRDQFF. In DNA, the CDR3 is TGCAGTGCTAGTCATGGGAGGGATCAGTTCTTC.

This clonotype was picked up many times. The V gene is TRBV6-1, the J gene TRBJ1-2; perhaps TRBD1 as D (5 bases). The germline V gene encodes CDR1 MNHNS and CDR2 SASEGT. This CDR3 is 13 amino acids long. The ends were cut back, 3 bases at V and 4 bases at J, with 9 bases in the middle. In DNA form, the CDR3 reads TGTGCCAGCAGTGAGAGGGGAGTCTATGGCTACACCTTC. Amino acid sequence: CASSERGVYGYTF.

The V gene is TRBV20-1, the J gene TRBJ2-3, with TRBD2 identical over 9 bases. Germline loops: CDR1 DFQATT, CDR2 SNEGSKA (reference sequence). The J segment lost 3 bases and the V segment lost 4 bases, leaving 8 bases of the junction unmatched. This CDR3 has 15 residues. CDR3 sequence reads: CSAIIAGVGTDTQYF. DNA of the CDR3: TGCAGTGCTATTATAGCGGGGGTGGGAACAGATACGCAGTATTTT.

This clonotype turned up a few times. The chain joins TRBV4-1 to TRBJ2-3; 7 bases align to TRBD2. CDR1 MGHRA and CDR2 YSYEKL come from the germline V gene. J lost 2 bases, V lost 0 bases, and 8 bases had no gene match. The CDR3 covers 17 residues. CDR3 in DNA: TGCGCCAGCAGCCAAGATTTTACAGCGGGGATCACAGATACGCAGTATTTT. Translating gives CASSQDFTAGITDTQYF.

This chain uses TRBV30 with TRBJ2-7, with TRBD2 matching 11 bases. This CDR3 region has 15 residues. CDR1 GTSNPN and CDR2 SVGIG come from the germline V gene (reference sequence). V shed 3 bases and J 4 bases; nucleotides not matched to a gene: 8. The CDR3 DNA reads TGTGCCTGGAGCCAGAGAAGGACTAGCGGGTACGAGCAGTACTTC. Its protein product is CAWSQRRTSGYEQYF. The variable domain in full, completed from reference TRBV30 and TRBJ2-7, reads SQTIHQWPATLVQPVGSPLSLECTVEGTSNPNLYWYRQAAGRGLQLLFYSVGIGQISSEVPQNLSASRPQDRQFILSSKKLLLSDSGFYLCAWSQRRTSGYEQYFGPGTRLTVT.

This clonotype has a count of ten or more. The chain is built from TRBV5-6 and TRBJ2-5, with TRBD2 matching over 9 bases. Trimming cost V 1 base and J 5 bases; bases outside gene matches: 3. Germline lookup yields CDR1 SGHDT and CDR2 YYEEEE. The CDR3 is 14 residues long. The CDR3 DNA reads TGTGCCAGCAGCTTGAGTAGCGGGAGCGAGACCCAGTACTTC. Its protein is CASSLSSGSETQYF.

This clonotype was detected a few times. The J gene is TRBJ2-2, the V gene TRBV27; 10 bases map to TRBD1. CDR1 MNHEY and CDR2 SMNVEV come from the germline V gene (reference sequence). V shed 4 bases and J 0 bases; nucleotides not matched to a gene: 2. This CDR3 has 16 amino acids. DNA for the CDR3: TGTGCCAGCAGTTCGACAGGGGGCTCGAACACCGGGGAGCTGTTTTTT. This translates into CASSSTGGSNTGELFF.

This clonotype showed up just a few times. The junction does not match germline at one end; this may be a read error. In DNA, the CDR3 is TGTGCCAACAGTCGTAAAGCTAGCGGGGGGTCCACCTCGGGGCAGTACTTC. It is translated as CANSRKASGGSTSGQYF. The J gene is TRBJ2-7, the V gene TRBV27, with TRBD2 identical over 11 bases. This CDR3 has 17 residues. Germline CDR1 is MNHEY and CDR2 is SMNVEV (reference sequence).

This clonotype occurred a few times. The genes are TRBV5-5 and TRBJ2-3; 7 bases agree with TRBD1. Germline CDR1 reads SGHKS; CDR2 reads YYEKEE (reference sequence). The CDR3 consists of 17 residues. J was trimmed by 8 bases and V by 0 bases; bases with no gene match: 15. In DNA form, the CDR3 reads TGTGCCAGCAGCTTGGATAACAGGGGCGCCACAGAGGGTACGCAGTATTTT. Residues: CASSLDNRGATEGTQYF.

This clonotype was seen many times. The chain recombines TRBV11-2 with TRBJ2-1; weak D call: TRBD1 (6 bases). This CDR3 has 15 amino acids. Trimming left V 5 bases short and J 5 bases short, with 16 bases between. The V gene's germline CDR1 is SGHAT and CDR2 FQNNGV. The CDR3 spells CASSKTGTSNNEQFF. As DNA, the CDR3 is TGTGCCAGCAGCAAAACCGGGACATCAAACAATGAGCAGTTCTTC.

The V gene is TRBV29-1, the J gene TRBJ2-1; D is undetermined. The CDR3 has 13 amino acids. The V gene lost 4 bases and the J gene lost 0 bases, with 7 bases spanning the gap. Germline V gene sequence: CDR1 SQVTM, CDR2 ANQGSEA. In DNA, the CDR3 is TGCAGCGTTGTACTAAGCTCCTACAATGAGCAGTTCTTC. Its protein product is CSVVLSSYNEQFF.